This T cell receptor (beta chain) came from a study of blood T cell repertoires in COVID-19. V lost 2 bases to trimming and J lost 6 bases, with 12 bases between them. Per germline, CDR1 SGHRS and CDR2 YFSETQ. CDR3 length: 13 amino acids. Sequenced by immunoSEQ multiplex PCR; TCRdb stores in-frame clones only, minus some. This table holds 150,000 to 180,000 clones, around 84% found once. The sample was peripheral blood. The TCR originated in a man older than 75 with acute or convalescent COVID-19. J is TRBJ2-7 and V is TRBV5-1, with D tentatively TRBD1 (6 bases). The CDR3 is CASSLSGDPEQYF. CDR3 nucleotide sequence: TGCGCCAGCAGCTTATCAGGGGACCCCGAGCAGTACTTC.